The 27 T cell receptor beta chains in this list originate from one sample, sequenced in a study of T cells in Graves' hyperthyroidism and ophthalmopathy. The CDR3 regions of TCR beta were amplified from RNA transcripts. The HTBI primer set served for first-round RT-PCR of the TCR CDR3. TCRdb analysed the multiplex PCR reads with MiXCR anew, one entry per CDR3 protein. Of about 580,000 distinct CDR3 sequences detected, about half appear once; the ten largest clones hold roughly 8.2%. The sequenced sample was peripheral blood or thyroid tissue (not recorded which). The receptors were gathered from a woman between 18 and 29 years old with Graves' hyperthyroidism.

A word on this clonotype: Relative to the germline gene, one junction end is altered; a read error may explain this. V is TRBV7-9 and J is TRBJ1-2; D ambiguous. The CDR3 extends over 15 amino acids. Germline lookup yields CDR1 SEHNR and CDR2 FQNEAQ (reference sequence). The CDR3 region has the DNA TGTGCCAGCAGCTTCCAGAACGGAGCTAACCATGGCTACACCTTC. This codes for CASSFQNGANHGYTF.

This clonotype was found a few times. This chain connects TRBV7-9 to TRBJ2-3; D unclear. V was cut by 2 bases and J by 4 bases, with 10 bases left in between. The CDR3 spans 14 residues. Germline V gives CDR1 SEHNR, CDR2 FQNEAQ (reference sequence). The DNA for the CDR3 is TGTGCCAGCAGCTTAAACCAAACCCCAGATACGCAGTATTTT. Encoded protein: CASSLNQTPDTQYF.

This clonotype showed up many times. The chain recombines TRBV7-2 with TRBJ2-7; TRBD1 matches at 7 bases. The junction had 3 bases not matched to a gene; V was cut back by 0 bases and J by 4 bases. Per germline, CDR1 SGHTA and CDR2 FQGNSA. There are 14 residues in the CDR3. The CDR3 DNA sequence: TGTGCCAGCAGCTTAGCCGGGACAGAATACGAGCAGTACTTC. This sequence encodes CASSLAGTEYEQYF.

The CDR3 DNA reads TGCGCCAGCAGCCCTGGATGGGGGGGACAAGAGACCCAGTACTTC. Translated: CASSPGWGGQETQYF. The V gene is TRBV5-1, the J gene TRBJ2-5, with 7 bases matching TRBD2. V lost 4 bases to trimming and J lost 2 bases; unmatched junction nucleotides: 8. CDR1 and CDR2 from the germline V gene are SGHRS and YFSETQ. This CDR3 contains 15 residues.

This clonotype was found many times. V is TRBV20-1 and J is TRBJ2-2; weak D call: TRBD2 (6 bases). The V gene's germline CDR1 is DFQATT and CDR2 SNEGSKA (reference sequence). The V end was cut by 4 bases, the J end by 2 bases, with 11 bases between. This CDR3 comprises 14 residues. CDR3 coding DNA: TGCAGTGCTATCCGGGACTTCAACACCGGGGAGCTGTTTTTT. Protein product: CSAIRDFNTGELFF.

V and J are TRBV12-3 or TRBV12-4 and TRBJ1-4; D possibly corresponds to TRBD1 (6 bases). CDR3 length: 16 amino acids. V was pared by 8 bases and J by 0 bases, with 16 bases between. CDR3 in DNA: TGTGCCAGCTCCCTCCGACAGGTTGCAACTAATGAAAAACTGTTTTTT. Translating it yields CASSLRQVATNEKLFF.

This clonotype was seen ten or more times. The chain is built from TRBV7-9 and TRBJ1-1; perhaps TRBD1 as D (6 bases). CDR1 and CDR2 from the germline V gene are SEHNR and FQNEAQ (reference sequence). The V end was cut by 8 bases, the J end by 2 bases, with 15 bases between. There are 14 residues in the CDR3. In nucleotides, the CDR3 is TGTGCCAGCGACCTTCGGGGGGCTAACACTGAAGCTTTCTTT. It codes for CASDLRGANTEAFF.

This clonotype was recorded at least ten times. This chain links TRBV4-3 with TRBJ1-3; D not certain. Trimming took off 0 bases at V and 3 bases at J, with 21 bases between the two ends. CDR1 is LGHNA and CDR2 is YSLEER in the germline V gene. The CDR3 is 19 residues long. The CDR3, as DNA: TGCGCCAGCAGCCAAGATAGACCGGGTCCCCTCCGAGTTGGAAACACCATATATTTT. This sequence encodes CASSQDRPGPLRVGNTIYF.

The CDR3 loop is CASSLGVFGYGYTF. In nucleotides, the CDR3 is TGTGCCAGCAGCTTGGGGGTCTTCGGTTATGGCTACACCTTC. The V gene is TRBV7-2, the J gene TRBJ1-2, with D maybe TRBD1 (5 bases). The ends were cut back, 3 bases at V and 5 bases at J, with 13 bases in the middle. The length of the CDR3 is 14 residues. Germline V gene lookup returns CDR1 SGHTA and CDR2 FQGNSA. The variable domain in full, with the rest retrieved from reference TRBV7-2 and TRBJ1-2, is GAGVSQSPSNKVTEKGKDVELRCDPISGHTALYWYRQSLGQGLEFLIYFQGNSAPDKSGLPSDRFSAERTGGSVSTLTIQRTQQEDSAVYLCASSLGVFGYGYTFGSGTRLTVV.

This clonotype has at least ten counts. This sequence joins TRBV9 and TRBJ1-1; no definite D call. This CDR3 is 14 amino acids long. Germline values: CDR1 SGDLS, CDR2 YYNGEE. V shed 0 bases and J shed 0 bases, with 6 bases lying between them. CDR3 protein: CASSVAPMNTEAFF. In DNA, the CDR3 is TGTGCCAGCAGCGTAGCCCCCATGAACACTGAAGCTTTCTTT. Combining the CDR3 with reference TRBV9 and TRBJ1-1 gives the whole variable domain DSGVTQTPKHLITATGQRVTLRCSPRSGDLSVYWYQQSLDQGLQFLIQYYNGEERAKGNILERFSAQQFPDLHSELNLSSLELGDSALYFCASSVAPMNTEAFFGQGTRLTVV.

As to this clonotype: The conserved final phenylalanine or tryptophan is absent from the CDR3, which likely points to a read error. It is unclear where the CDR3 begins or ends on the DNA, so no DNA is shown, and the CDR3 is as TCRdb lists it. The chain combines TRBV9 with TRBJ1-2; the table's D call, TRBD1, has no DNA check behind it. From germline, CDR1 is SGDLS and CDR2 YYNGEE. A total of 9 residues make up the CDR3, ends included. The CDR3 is CASSVTVGA.

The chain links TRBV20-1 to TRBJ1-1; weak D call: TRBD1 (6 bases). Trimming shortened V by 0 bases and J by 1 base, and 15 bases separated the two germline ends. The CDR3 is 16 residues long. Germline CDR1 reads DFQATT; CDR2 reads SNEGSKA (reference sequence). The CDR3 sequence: CSARDPQEGGNTEAFF. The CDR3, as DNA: TGCAGTGCTAGAGATCCCCAAGAGGGGGGGAACACTGAAGCTTTCTTT.

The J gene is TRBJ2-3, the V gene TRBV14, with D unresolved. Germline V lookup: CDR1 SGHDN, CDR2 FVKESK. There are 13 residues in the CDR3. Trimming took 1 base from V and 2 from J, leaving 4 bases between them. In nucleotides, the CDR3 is TGTGCCAGCAGCCAAGTCTCCACAGATACGCAGTATTTT. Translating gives CASSQVSTDTQYF.

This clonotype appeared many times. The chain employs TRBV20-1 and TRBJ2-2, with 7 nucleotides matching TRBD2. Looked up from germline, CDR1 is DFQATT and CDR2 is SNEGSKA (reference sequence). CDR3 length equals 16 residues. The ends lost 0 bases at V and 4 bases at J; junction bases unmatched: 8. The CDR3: CSARDHGGSGTGELFF. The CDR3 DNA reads TGCAGTGCTAGAGATCACGGCGGGAGTGGCACCGGGGAGCTGTTTTTT.

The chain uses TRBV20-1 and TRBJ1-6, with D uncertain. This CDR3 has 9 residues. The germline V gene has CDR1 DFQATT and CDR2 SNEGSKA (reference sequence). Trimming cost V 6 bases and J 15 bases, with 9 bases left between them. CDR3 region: CSAESDLHF. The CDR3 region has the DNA TGCAGTGCCGAATCGGACCTCCACTTT.

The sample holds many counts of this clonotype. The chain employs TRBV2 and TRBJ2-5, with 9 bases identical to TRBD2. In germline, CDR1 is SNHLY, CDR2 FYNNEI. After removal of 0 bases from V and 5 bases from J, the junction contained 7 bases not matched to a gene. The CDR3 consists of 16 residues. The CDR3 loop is CASSEAVGTSWETQYF. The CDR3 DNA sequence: TGTGCCAGCAGTGAAGCCGTAGGGACTAGCTGGGAGACCCAGTACTTC.

CDR3 in amino acids: CASSPTGSGYGYTF. The CDR3 region has the DNA TGTGCCAGCAGCCCGACAGGGTCGGGCTATGGCTACACCTTC. V is TRBV11-3 and J is TRBJ1-2, with 7 bases matching TRBD1. Germline assignment: CDR1 SGHNT and CDR2 YENEEA. The CDR3 length is 14 residues. V lost 5 bases and J lost 4; bases outside the gene matches: 7.

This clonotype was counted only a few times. The CDR3 DNA is TGTGCCAGCAGCAGAGAGGGAGACTATGGCTACACCTTC. It specifies CASSREGDYGYTF. The V call is TRBV7-9, the J call TRBJ1-2; D unresolved. The CDR3 loop spans 13 amino acids. Germline V gene lookup returns CDR1 SEHNR and CDR2 FQNEAQ (reference sequence). V dropped 5 bases and J dropped 3 bases, with 10 bases sitting between them.

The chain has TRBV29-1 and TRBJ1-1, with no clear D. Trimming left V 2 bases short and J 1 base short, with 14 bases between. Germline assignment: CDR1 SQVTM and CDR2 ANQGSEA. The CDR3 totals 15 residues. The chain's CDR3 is CSVERAGGANTEAFF. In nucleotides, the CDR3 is TGCAGCGTTGAACGAGCGGGAGGAGCGAACACTGAAGCTTTCTTT.

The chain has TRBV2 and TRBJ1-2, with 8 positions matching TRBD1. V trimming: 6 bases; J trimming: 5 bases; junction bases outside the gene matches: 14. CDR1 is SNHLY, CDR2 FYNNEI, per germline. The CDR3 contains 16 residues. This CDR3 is CASSDPRTGGRYGYTF. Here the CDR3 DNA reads TGTGCCAGCAGCGATCCAAGAACAGGGGGTCGGTATGGCTACACCTTC.

The CDR3 region is CASSLQGGHGYTEAFF. CDR3 DNA sequence: TGTGCCAGCAGCTTACAGGGTGGGCATGGCTACACTGAAGCTTTCTTT. This chain connects TRBV7-2 to TRBJ1-1; D may be TRBD1 (5 bases). The germline V and J ends were trimmed by 2 bases and 3 bases, with 16 bases remaining between them. The V gene's germline CDR1 is SGHTA and CDR2 FQGNSA. This CDR3 contains 16 residues.

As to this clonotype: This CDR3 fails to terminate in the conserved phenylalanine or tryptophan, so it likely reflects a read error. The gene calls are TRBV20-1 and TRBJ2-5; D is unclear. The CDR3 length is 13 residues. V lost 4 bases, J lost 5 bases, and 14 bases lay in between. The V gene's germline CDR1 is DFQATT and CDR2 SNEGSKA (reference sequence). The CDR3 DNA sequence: TGCAGTGCTAAAGGCCAACCCGGGGAGACCCAGTACCTC. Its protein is CSAKGQPGETQYL.

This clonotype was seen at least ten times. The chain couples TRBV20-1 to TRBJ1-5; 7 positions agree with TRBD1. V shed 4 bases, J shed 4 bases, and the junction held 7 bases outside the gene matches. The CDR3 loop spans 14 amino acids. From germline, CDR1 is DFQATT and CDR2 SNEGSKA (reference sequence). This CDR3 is CSANPGQLNQPQHF. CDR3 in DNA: TGCAGTGCTAATCCGGGACAGTTAAATCAGCCCCAGCATTTT.

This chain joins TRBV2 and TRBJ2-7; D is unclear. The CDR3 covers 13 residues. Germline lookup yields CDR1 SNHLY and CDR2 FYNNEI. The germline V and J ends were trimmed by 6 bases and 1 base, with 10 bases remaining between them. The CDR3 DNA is TGTGCCAGCAGCATAATTGGGTCCTACGAGCAGTACTTC. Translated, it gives CASSIIGSYEQYF.

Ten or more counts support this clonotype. The CDR3, as DNA: TGTGCCAGCAGCTTATGGACTGGTTACGAGCAGTACTTC. As protein: CASSLWTGYEQYF. The rearrangement links TRBV7-2 to TRBJ2-7; the D gene is possibly TRBD2 (5 bases). Germline-derived CDR1 and CDR2 are SGHTA and FQGNSA. Trimming left V 2 bases short and J 4 bases short, with 9 bases between. The CDR3 loop spans 13 amino acids.

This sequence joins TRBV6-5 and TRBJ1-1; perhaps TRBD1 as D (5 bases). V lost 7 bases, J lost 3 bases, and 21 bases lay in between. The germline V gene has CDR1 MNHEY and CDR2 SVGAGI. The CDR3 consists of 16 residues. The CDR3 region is CASTKRRAGGDTEAFF. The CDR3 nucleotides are TGTGCCAGCACCAAACGGAGGGCGGGAGGGGACACTGAAGCTTTCTTT.

DNA for the CDR3: TGTGCCATCAGTGAGTCGTCTAGCGGGAGTTCTCGGAACGAGCAGTACTTC. Encoded protein: CAISESSSGSSRNEQYF. The chain combines TRBV10-3 with TRBJ2-7; TRBD2 agrees at 10 bases. Germline trimming cut 0 bases from V and 5 bases from J; bases unmatched to any gene: 10. CDR3 length: 17 residues. CDR1 and CDR2 (germline): ENHRY, SYGVKD.